A single sample is the source of the 3 T cell receptor beta chains below, sequenced in a study of radiotherapy plus CTLA-4 blockade in lung cancer. The method was immunoSEQ multiplex PCR; TCRdb's version includes in-frame clones alone and lacks a portion of them. The sample carries 100,000 to 150,000 clones, 70% to 90% recorded once. The material was peripheral blood, obtained from a patient treated with radiotherapy plus ipilimumab. These receptors were taken from a human donor with non-small cell lung cancer that progressed on radiotherapy plus ipilimumab.

The chain uses TRBV7-8 and TRBJ2-1; 12 bases match TRBD2. This CDR3 has 19 amino acids. V trimming: 4 bases; J trimming: 2 bases; junction bases outside the gene matches: 12. Germline V gives CDR1 SGHVS, CDR2 FQNEAQ. CDR3 residues: CASSSAKPGLAGPYNEQFF. CDR3 coding DNA: TGTGCCAGCAGCTCAGCAAAACCGGGACTAGCGGGTCCCTACAATGAGCAGTTCTTC.

J is TRBJ2-2 and V is TRBV27, with 9 bases that match TRBD1. Germline V gene lookup returns CDR1 MNHEY and CDR2 SMNVEV (reference sequence). V shed 6 bases, J shed 5 bases, and the junction held 4 bases outside the gene matches. The length of the CDR3 is 14 residues. The chain's CDR3 is CASRGQGMTGELFF. In DNA, the CDR3 is TGTGCCAGCAGGGGACAGGGAATGACCGGGGAGCTGTTTTTT.

J is TRBJ2-2 and V is TRBV11-3; D possibly uses TRBD1 or TRBD2 (6 bases each). V was cut by 5 bases and J by 4 bases, with 8 bases left in between. The length of the CDR3 is 13 residues. Germline CDR1 SGHNT, CDR2 YENEEA. CDR3 loop: CASSRGRTGELFF. CDR3 sequence (DNA): TGTGCCAGCAGCCGGGGGCGCACCGGGGAGCTGTTTTTT.